Below, 5 T cell receptor beta chains from the same sample are listed, as sequenced in a study of cytomegalovirus exposure and HLA in healthy donors. The study ran its PCR with 60 Vbeta and 13 Jbeta primers. TCRdb's copy holds only in-frame clones and misses some; the assay was immunoSEQ multiplex PCR. The table has some 190,000 clones, around 80% seen once. Sequencing input: PBMCs. The receptors were sampled from a girl between 10 and 17 years old in good health and CMV-seropositive.

The rearrangement joins TRBV11-2 to TRBJ2-7, with a tentative D call TRBD1 (6 bases). Germline assignment: CDR1 SGHAT and CDR2 FQNNGV. V gave up 0 bases and J gave up 6 bases, with 9 bases separating them. The CDR3 sequence is 13 residues long. CDR3 amino acids: CASSLEVGAEQYF. The CDR3 DNA is TGTGCCAGCAGCTTAGAGGTGGGGGCCGAGCAGTACTTC.

The V call is TRBV5-8, the J call TRBJ1-2; 7 bases map to TRBD1. Germline V gives CDR1 SGHTS, CDR2 YDEGEE. The CDR3 length is 15 residues. J lost 5 bases, V lost 0 bases, and 7 bases had no gene match. CDR3 DNA sequence: TGTGCCAGCAGCTTGGCCGGTGAACAGGGGTATGGCTACACCTTC. This encodes CASSLAGEQGYGYTF.

The rearrangement joins TRBV11-2 to TRBJ2-7; possible D gene TRBD2, 6 bases. Trimming took 0 bases from V and 9 from J, leaving 21 bases between them. The CDR3 totals 16 residues. Germline CDR1 reads SGHAT; CDR2 reads FQNNGV. This chain's CDR3 is CASSLDGASARGGQYF. The CDR3 nucleotides are TGTGCCAGCAGCTTAGATGGGGCTAGCGCCCGCGGCGGGCAGTACTTC.

The chain has TRBV13 and TRBJ2-7; D possibly corresponds to TRBD2 (6 bases). The CDR3 spans 15 residues. The germline V and J ends were trimmed by 5 bases and 0 bases, with 14 bases remaining between them. Germline V CDR1 and CDR2: PRHDT, FYEKMQ (reference sequence). The CDR3 loop reads CASSPRLRGSYEQYF. The DNA of the CDR3 is TGTGCCAGCAGCCCCCGGTTGCGGGGCTCCTACGAGCAGTACTTC.

V usage is TRBV9 and J usage is TRBJ2-7; D ambiguous. The CDR3 covers 14 residues. The germline V gene has CDR1 SGDLS and CDR2 YYNGEE. The germline V and J ends were trimmed by 0 bases and 2 bases, with 9 bases remaining between them. The CDR3 coding sequence is TGTGCCAGCAGCGTAGCCGGCGGAACCTACGAGCAGTACTTC. Translation gives CASSVAGGTYEQYF.